Listed below are T cell receptor beta chains from one sample, sequenced in a study of long-term antiretroviral therapy in people with HIV. Here immunoSEQ multiplex PCR was the method, and the copy in TCRdb shows in-frame clones only, minus some. The data hold about 24,000 clones, with approximately 80% observed a single time. Sequenced here: unsorted PBMCs, sampled 4.4 years after starting antiretroviral therapy. These receptors originate from a man aged 25-45 years with HIV. Each CDR3 is given with its conserved first and last residue. D genes are given only for firm matches. Some rows have no size entry. The others give once, few or many, or a class for an expanded clone.

len: 13; j_gene: TRBJ1-1; abundance: .; d_gene: .; v_gene: TRBV18; CDR3nt: TGTGCCAGCTCACCGTCGGAGAACACTGAAGCTTTCTTT; CDR3aa: CASSPSENTEAFF
len: 13; j_gene: TRBJ2-7; abundance: .; d_gene: TRBD1; v_gene: TRBV7-9; CDR3nt: TGTGCCAGCAGCCCTAGGGGGCCGGTCGAGCAGTACTTC; CDR3aa: CASSPRGPVEQYF
len: 13; j_gene: TRBJ2-1; abundance: .; d_gene: .; v_gene: TRBV6-4; CDR3nt: TGTGCCAGCAGTGGCCCCGGACAGTCCCGGCAGTTCTTC; CDR3aa: CASSGPGQSRQFF
len: 14; j_gene: TRBJ2-7; abundance: .; d_gene: TRBD2; v_gene: TRBV28; CDR3nt: TGTGCCAGCAGCGGACTAGCGGGGATCTACGAGCAGTACTTC; CDR3aa: CASSGLAGIYEQYF
len: 16; j_gene: TRBJ1-3; abundance: .; d_gene: .; v_gene: TRBV5-5; CDR3nt: TGTGCCAGCAGCTTGCGGGGGTGGAGCTCTGGAAACACCATATATTTT; CDR3aa: CASSLRGWSSGNTIYF
len: 16; j_gene: TRBJ2-7; abundance: .; d_gene: TRBD2; v_gene: TRBV28; CDR3nt: TGTGCCAGCAGTTTACCTGGACTAGCGGCTTCCTACGAGCAGTACTTC; CDR3aa: CASSLPGLAASYEQYF
len: 16; j_gene: TRBJ1-4; abundance: .; d_gene: .; v_gene: TRBV18; CDR3nt: TGTGCCAGCTCACCTTTGGGGGTTTCAACTAATGAAAAACTGTTTTTT; CDR3aa: CASSPLGVSTNEKLFF
len: 14; j_gene: TRBJ1-1; abundance: .; d_gene: .; v_gene: TRBV7-9; CDR3nt: TGTGCCAGCAGCTTAGCAGGATTTAACACTGAAGCTTTCTTT; CDR3aa: CASSLAGFNTEAFF
len: 10; j_gene: TRBJ2-1; abundance: .; d_gene: .; v_gene: TRBV6-6; CDR3nt: TGTGCCAGCAGCGCGCGTGAGCAGTTCTTC; CDR3aa: CASSAREQFF
len: 14; j_gene: TRBJ2-1; abundance: .; d_gene: TRBD1; v_gene: TRBV27; CDR3nt: TGTGCCAGCAGTCCATGGACAGGGAAAAACGAGCAGTTCTTC; CDR3aa: CASSPWTGKNEQFF
len: 15; j_gene: TRBJ2-5; abundance: .; d_gene: TRBD1; v_gene: TRBV9; CDR3nt: TGTGCCAGCAGCCGGCAGGGGGCAAGGCAAGAGACCCAGTACTTC; CDR3aa: CASSRQGARQETQYF
len: 17; j_gene: TRBJ2-7; abundance: .; d_gene: TRBD2; v_gene: TRBV18; CDR3nt: TGTGCCAGCTCACCCTCCCTCGGGATAGCGGGGATCTACGAGCAGTACTTC; CDR3aa: CASSPSLGIAGIYEQYF
len: 17; j_gene: TRBJ1-5; abundance: .; d_gene: .; v_gene: TRBV7-2; CDR3nt: TGTGCCAGCAGCCAGCAATTAACGACGGGTGGGGGTCAGCCCCAGCATTTT; CDR3aa: CASSQQLTTGGGQPQHF
len: 16; j_gene: TRBJ1-2; abundance: .; d_gene: .; v_gene: TRBV6-5; CDR3nt: TGTGCCAGCAGTTACTCGAAAGAAAAGGGGACGGGCGGCTACACCTTC; CDR3aa: CASSYSKEKGTGGYTF
len: 12; j_gene: TRBJ1-1; abundance: .; d_gene: .; v_gene: TRBV12-5; CDR3nt: TGTGCTAGTGGTCCGGGTGGGGTGGGGGCTTTCTTT; CDR3aa: CASGPGGVGAFF
len: 13; j_gene: TRBJ2-7; abundance: .; d_gene: TRBD2; v_gene: TRBV7-9; CDR3nt: TGTGCCAGCAGCCGGGGGGGGGCCTACGAGCAGTACTTC; CDR3aa: CASSRGGAYEQYF
len: 16; j_gene: TRBJ1-2; abundance: .; d_gene: .; v_gene: TRBV28; CDR3nt: TGTGCCAGCAGTTCTGCCGGGACCGCGGCGGGCCATGGCTACACCTTC; CDR3aa: CASSSAGTAAGHGYTF
len: 12; j_gene: TRBJ1-2; abundance: .; d_gene: .; v_gene: TRBV29-1; CDR3nt: TGCAGCGTTGTGCAGGGCGGGTATGGCTACACCTTC; CDR3aa: CSVVQGGYGYTF
len: 15; j_gene: TRBJ2-1; abundance: .; d_gene: TRBD2; v_gene: TRBV29-1; CDR3nt: TGCAGCCTCATAGGACTAGCGGGGAAATACAATGAGCAGTTCTTC; CDR3aa: CSLIGLAGKYNEQFF
len: 14; j_gene: TRBJ1-1; abundance: once; d_gene: .; v_gene: TRBV6-5; CDR3nt: TGTGCCAGCAGAACCCTGACCCCGAACACTGAAGCTTTCTTT; CDR3aa: CASRTLTPNTEAFF
len: 15; j_gene: TRBJ2-5; abundance: .; d_gene: .; v_gene: TRBV7-9; CDR3nt: TGTGCCAGCAGCCCCCCGTTAGGGGGGCAAGAGACCCAGTACTTC; CDR3aa: CASSPPLGGQETQYF
len: 17; j_gene: TRBJ2-5; abundance: .; d_gene: TRBD1; v_gene: TRBV5-5; CDR3nt: TGTGCCAGCAGCAAATGGGCGGACAGGGGAAACCAAGAGACCCAGTACTTC; CDR3aa: CASSKWADRGNQETQYF
len: 16; j_gene: TRBJ2-7; abundance: .; d_gene: TRBD1; v_gene: TRBV5-1; CDR3nt: TGCGCCAGCAGCTGGGGACAGGGGGCGCTTGTCTACGAGCAGTACTTC; CDR3aa: CASSWGQGALVYEQYF
len: 15; j_gene: TRBJ2-2; abundance: .; d_gene: .; v_gene: TRBV27; CDR3nt: TGTGCCAGCAGTTTCGGCCACCGACCCCCCGGGGAGCTGTTTTTT; CDR3aa: CASSFGHRPPGELFF
len: 14; j_gene: TRBJ1-5; abundance: .; d_gene: .; v_gene: TRBV5-6; CDR3nt: TGTGCCAGCAGCGGGGCTGGGGGTTCGCAGCCCCAGCATTTT; CDR3aa: CASSGAGGSQPQHF
len: 13; j_gene: TRBJ1-4; abundance: .; d_gene: .; v_gene: TRBV7-2; CDR3nt: TGTGCCAGCAGCTTAGTCGGGGACGAAAAACTGTTTTTT; CDR3aa: CASSLVGDEKLFF
len: 14; j_gene: TRBJ1-4; abundance: .; d_gene: TRBD1; v_gene: TRBV18; CDR3nt: TGTGCCAGCTCACCGGGACAGGGAGGGGAAAAACTGTTTTTT; CDR3aa: CASSPGQGGEKLFF
len: 12; j_gene: TRBJ2-7; abundance: few; d_gene: .; v_gene: TRBV6-6; CDR3nt: TGTGCCAGCATCGGGGCGGCCTACGAGCAGTACTTC; CDR3aa: CASIGAAYEQYF
len: 12; j_gene: TRBJ1-5; abundance: few; d_gene: .; v_gene: TRBV27; CDR3nt: TGTGCCAGCAGTTTTTATAATCAGCCCCAGCATTTT; CDR3aa: CASSFYNQPQHF
len: 14; j_gene: TRBJ2-7; abundance: medium-sized; d_gene: .; v_gene: TRBV27; CDR3nt: TGTGCCAGCAGTTTATCGTACCCCCCCCTTGAGCAGTACTTC; CDR3aa: CASSLSYPPLEQYF
len: 15; j_gene: TRBJ2-7; abundance: .; d_gene: .; v_gene: TRBV5-6; CDR3nt: TGTGCCAGCAGCTTATCCAGGAGTCTATCCTACGAGCAGTACTTC; CDR3aa: CASSLSRSLSYEQYF
len: 21; j_gene: TRBJ2-7; abundance: .; d_gene: TRBD1; v_gene: TRBV29-1; CDR3nt: TGCAGCGTTGAAGCACCGATTTTGTCGGGACAGGGGCCCCTAAGCTCCTACGAGCAGTACTTC; CDR3aa: CSVEAPILSGQGPLSSYEQYF
len: 11; j_gene: TRBJ1-2; abundance: few; d_gene: .; v_gene: TRBV23-1; CDR3nt: TGCGCCAGCCCGAGGGTGTACGGCTACACCTTC; CDR3aa: CASPRVYGYTF
len: 15; j_gene: TRBJ1-1; abundance: .; d_gene: .; v_gene: TRBV7-9; CDR3nt: TGTGCCAGCAGCCCTGGGGTGTTGGTGAACACTGAAGCTTTCTTT; CDR3aa: CASSPGVLVNTEAFF
len: 12; j_gene: TRBJ1-1; abundance: .; d_gene: .; v_gene: TRBV6-5; CDR3nt: TGTGCCAGCAGTTTTGGAGGCACTGAAGCTTTCTTT; CDR3aa: CASSFGGTEAFF
len: 10; j_gene: TRBJ2-1; abundance: .; d_gene: .; v_gene: TRBV29-1; CDR3nt: TGCAGCGTTTTGGAGTCCGAGCAGTTCTTC; CDR3aa: CSVLESEQFF
len: 16; j_gene: TRBJ2-3; abundance: .; d_gene: .; v_gene: TRBV28; CDR3nt: TGTGCCAGCACCCCTCCCCCCGACAGGCGCACAGATACGCAGTATTTT; CDR3aa: CASTPPPDRRTDTQYF
len: 15; j_gene: TRBJ1-1; abundance: large; d_gene: .; v_gene: TRBV10-3; CDR3nt: TGTGCCATCAGCGCAACCTTGGGGCAGAACACTGAAGCTTTCTTT; CDR3aa: CAISATLGQNTEAFF
len: 13; j_gene: TRBJ1-4; abundance: .; d_gene: .; v_gene: TRBV18; CDR3nt: TGTGCCAGCTCACCAGCTCTTAATGAAAAACTGTTTTTT; CDR3aa: CASSPALNEKLFF
len: 16; j_gene: TRBJ1-5; abundance: .; d_gene: TRBD1; v_gene: TRBV7-2; CDR3nt: TGTGCCAGCAGCTTAGGGTGGACAGGAGGGAATCAGCCCCAGCATTTT; CDR3aa: CASSLGWTGGNQPQHF
len: 12; j_gene: TRBJ1-1; abundance: few; d_gene: .; v_gene: TRBV27; CDR3nt: TGTGCCAGCAGTTTAGCCGGCAGGGAAGCTTTCTTT; CDR3aa: CASSLAGREAFF